The rows below give T cell receptor beta chains drawn from one sample of a study of Graves' ophthalmopathy and Graves' hyperthyroidism. TCRdb re-analysed the multiplex PCR reads in MiXCR, keeping a single row per CDR3 protein. The sample records hundreds of thousands of distinct CDR3 sequences, roughly 40% being singletons. Sequenced material: peripheral blood. These TCRs come from an adult man with Graves' ophthalmopathy. The CDR3 runs from the conserved cysteine through the conserved F or W. A D gene is named only where the DNA matches it firmly. A clone size is listed for some rows: how often the clone was seen (once, few, many), or a class if it is expanded.

NA,TRBJ1-5,many,15,TRBV15,CATSREGGTNQPQHF,TGTGCCACCAGCAGAGAAGGGGGAACCAATCAGCCCCAGCATTTT
NA,TRBJ2-3,NA,13,TRBV2,CASSTLRTDTQYF,TGTGCCAGCAGCACCTTAAGGACGGATACGCAGTATTTT
TRBD1,TRBJ2-5,many,16,TRBV10-1,CASSEGQGEFGETQYF,TGCGCCAGCAGTGAAGGACAGGGGGAATTTGGAGAGACCCAGTACTTC
TRBD1,TRBJ1-1,NA,15,TRBV5-1,CASSLETGGRTEAFF,TGCGCCAGCAGCTTGGAGACAGGGGGCAGAACTGAAGCTTTCTTT
TRBD1,TRBJ2-7,many,14,TRBV10-1,CASSDRTGLYEQYF,TGCGCCAGCAGTGATCGGACAGGGCTCTACGAGCAGTACTTC
NA,TRBJ1-2,few,13,TRBV20-1,CSAKPGIFEGYTF,TGCAGTGCCAAACCAGGAATATTTGAGGGCTACACCTTC
TRBD1,TRBJ2-7,many,14,TRBV19,CATEPGQGSYEQYF,TGTGCCACCGAACCGGGACAGGGATCCTACGAGCAGTACTTC
NA,TRBJ2-5,many,12,TRBV7-9,CASSRAGETQYF,TGTGCCAGCAGCCGGGCGGGGGAGACCCAGTACTTC
TRBD1,TRBJ2-2,few,15,TRBV19,CASSARQGGTGELFF,TGTGCCAGTAGTGCTCGACAGGGGGGGACCGGGGAGCTGTTTTTT
TRBD1,TRBJ1-3,NA,13,TRBV29-1,CSVGQGSGSTIYF,TGCAGCGTCGGACAGGGCAGTGGAAGCACCATATATTTT
NA,TRBJ2-5,few,12,TRBV7-9,CASSHLAETQYF,TGTGCCAGCAGCCACCTCGCAGAGACCCAGTACTTC
TRBD1,TRBJ2-7,many,15,TRBV11-2,CASSLGSGQVYEQYF,TGTGCCAGCAGCTTAGGTTCGGGACAGGTGTACGAGCAGTACTTC
NA,TRBJ1-6,once,16,TRBV10-3,CATTRGGGSYNSPLHF,TGTGCCACCACACGTGGCGGGGGGTCCTATAATTCACCCCTCCACTTT
NA,TRBJ1-4,NA,15,TRBV5-1,CASSQEGGISEKLFF,TGCGCCAGCAGCCAAGAAGGTGGGATTAGTGAAAAACTGTTTTTT
TRBD2,TRBJ2-5,many,15,TRBV7-3,CASSSHGTSRKTQYF,TGTGCCAGCAGCTCGCATGGGACTAGCAGGAAGACCCAGTACTTC
NA,TRBJ1-2,many,15,TRBV7-9,CASSLQRTPLYGYTF,TGTGCCAGCAGCCTACAGCGGACACCGCTCTATGGCTACACCTTC
NA,TRBJ1-5,few,15,TRBV20-1,CSARDRIYSNQPQHF,TGCAGTGCTAGGGACAGAATCTATAGCAATCAGCCCCAGCATTTT
NA,TRBJ2-7,NA,15,TRBV25-1,CASSPDAKQGYEQYF,TGTGCCAGCTCACCAGACGCTAAACAGGGCTACGAGCAGTACTTC
TRBD1,TRBJ1-2,many,12,TRBV12-3/TRBV12-4,CASSHRGDGYTF,TGTGCCAGCAGCCACAGGGGGGATGGCTACACCTTC
NA,TRBJ1-1,many,12,TRBV2,CASSEQSTEAFF,TGTGCCAGCAGTGAACAGAGCACTGAAGCTTTCTTT
TRBD1,TRBJ1-2,many,15,TRBV15,CATSRGRDRSSGYTF,TGTGCCACCAGCAGAGGCCGGGACAGGAGTAGTGGCTACACCTTC
NA,TRBJ1-4,NA,15,TRBV7-9,CASSLIAGDRSVLFF,TGTGCCAGCAGCTTAATAGCCGGGGATCGGTCTGTACTGTTTTTT
TRBD1,TRBJ1-2,many,13,TRBV7-9,CASSRDRGSGYTF,TGTGCCAGCAGTCGGGACAGGGGATCTGGCTACACCTTC
NA,TRBJ2-2,many,10,TRBV24-1,CALTAGELFF,TGTGCCCTGACGGCCGGGGAGCTGTTTTTT
TRBD1,TRBJ1-2,NA,15,TRBV10-3,CAISFGGTGRTSYTF,TGTGCCATCAGTTTCGGTGGGACAGGGAGAACGAGCTACACCTTC
TRBD1,TRBJ1-5,NA,14,TRBV7-9,CASSQEGAGQPQHF,TGTGCCAGCAGCCAAGAGGGGGCTGGTCAGCCCCAGCATTTT
NA,TRBJ1-6,NA,14,TRBV25-1,CASSSSGRASPLHF,TGTGCCAGCAGTTCTAGCGGGAGGGCCTCACCCCTCCACTTT
TRBD1,TRBJ1-2,many,14,TRBV15,CATSRGQGSYGYTF,TGTGCCACCAGCCGGGGACAGGGGAGCTATGGCTACACCTTC
NA,TRBJ2-7,few,15,TRBV2,CASSAEQDRVYEQYF,TGTGCCAGCAGTGCCGAACAGGACCGGGTCTACGAGCAGTACTTC
NA,TRBJ2-7,many,15,TRBV15,CATSRDIGGGYEQYF,TGTGCCACCAGCAGAGATATCGGGGGCGGCTACGAGCAGTACTTC
NA,TRBJ1-2,NA,13,TRBV16,CASSQLTGRGYTF,TGTGCCAGCAGCCAATTGACAGGTCGGGGCTACACCTTC
TRBD2,TRBJ2-7,many,16,TRBV25-1,CASSDSGMGGVYEQYF,TGTGCCAGCAGTGACTCCGGGATGGGGGGGGTCTACGAGCAGTACTTC
TRBD2,TRBJ2-5,few,20,TRBV10-3,CAISVRGSKTSGRSQETQYF,TGTGCCATCAGTGTCAGGGGCTCCAAGACTAGCGGGAGGTCTCAGGAGACCCAGTACTTC
NA,TRBJ2-7,many,13,TRBV19,CASSIDRAHEQYF,TGTGCCAGTAGTATAGATCGTGCGCACGAGCAGTACTTC
TRBD2,TRBJ2-3,NA,15,TRBV7-3,CATKKTSGSADTQYF,TGTGCCACCAAAAAAACCAGCGGGAGCGCAGATACGCAGTATTTT
TRBD2,TRBJ2-5,many,15,TRBV29-1,CSVDGLAGPQETQYF,TGCAGCGTTGATGGTCTAGCGGGACCTCAAGAGACCCAGTACTTC
TRBD1,TRBJ2-5,NA,14,TRBV9,CASSRTGASETQYF,TGTGCCAGCAGTCGCACAGGGGCCTCCGAGACCCAGTACTTC
TRBD1,TRBJ2-2,many,14,TRBV7-8,CASSPRTGTGELFF,TGTGCCAGCAGCCCGCGGACAGGCACCGGGGAGCTGTTTTTT
NA,TRBJ1-5,NA,16,TRBV7-2,CASSPGAGLSNQPQHF,TGTGCCAGCAGCCCCGGGGCAGGACTTAGCAATCAGCCCCAGCATTTT
TRBD2,TRBJ2-2,NA,15,TRBV2,CASSSSGGASGELFF,TGTGCCAGCAGTTCTAGCGGGGGGGCTTCCGGGGAGCTGTTTTTT
TRBD2,TRBJ2-3,NA,18,TRBV24-1,CATSDFSSRGSSTDTQYF,TGTGCCACCAGTGATTTTAGCAGTCGCGGGAGTAGCACAGATACGCAGTATTTT